A selection of T cell receptor beta chains follows, all from one sample in a study of Ad26.COV2.S vaccination and SARS-CoV-2 variants. TCRdb's table, derived via immunoSEQ multiplex PCR, lists solely in-frame clones and lacks some. The sample records almost 400,000 clones, about nine tenths being singletons. Specimen: peripheral blood, collected in a trial of Ad26.COV2.S vaccine versus placebo. These receptors were collected from a person aged 18 to 59 who received the Ad26.COV2.S COVID-19 vaccine or a placebo. Both conserved end residues are trimmed from each CDR3.

12 TRBV24-1 ATSGSSDTDTQY
14 TRBV5-1 ASSLSSSVSYNEQF
13 TRBV10-3 AIRPGLADTGELF
14 TRBV13 ASSANLAGGSNEQF
12 TRBV5-4 ASSLGTSGNEQY
13 TRBV7-2 ASSLVGVTNTEAF
12 TRBV14 ASSAGQVFNEQF
13 TRBV28 ASSLWTGGAYGYT
14 TRBV9 ASSVGVGADNYGYT
10 TRBV6-2/TRBV6-3 ASSEVAGEQF
13 TRBV28 ASSSLYRGGETQY
11 TRBV19 ASCGEPNTEAF
13 TRBV7-9 ASRGQGVPNYGYT
13 TRBV7-3 ASSSYAGFPYEQY
11 TRBV5-6 ASYQGDGTEAF
10 TRBV7-9 ASSFESTEAF
12 TRBV28 ASNYRDGGEKLF
13 TRBV30 AWSVGAGVADTQY
14 TRBV6-1 ASSEGGGYVYQPQH
13 TRBV30 AWSDPRGSYNEQF
12 TRBV6-5 ASSPQGARTEAF
13 TRBV12-1 ASSRGLAGRNEQF
13 TRBV19 ASSPLTGWQETQY
15 TRBV7-9 ASSRHPGQGGSETQY
16 TRBV6-2/TRBV6-3 ASSDRTGKTTYNQPQH
10 TRBV6-5 ASSYKNSPLH
13 TRBV27 ASSLGYGGHEKLF
14 TRBV3-1/TRBV3-2 ASSKTQGVSGNTIY
11 TRBV7-2 ASRTSGQYEQY
14 TRBV11-2 ASSLVIGQEGETQY
14 TRBV6-6 ASSGLDSSSYNEQF
8 TRBV6-6 ATRADTQY
13 TRBV5-5 ASSLGSTNTGELF
16 TRBV6-1 ASSGGFFGQGGGYGYT
12 TRBV15 ATSRADRGETQY
14 TRBV7-9 ASSSRQGASTDTQY
12 TRBV4-1 ASSHPEAQETQY
13 TRBV9 ASSPRVTSGNTIY
13 TRBV4-3 ASSQYRDSNYGYT
12 TRBV11-3 ASSLTGVNQPQH
13 TRBV19 ASSILAASTDTQY
13 TRBV7-2 ASSLGASVNTEAF
14 TRBV3-1/TRBV3-2 ASSHRKRQIQETQY
13 TRBV3-1/TRBV3-2 ASSSSGSNSDTQY